Shown below are 25 T cell receptor beta chains from a single sample sequenced in a study of shared clonotypes between healthy human individuals. TCRdb's table, derived via immunoSEQ multiplex PCR, lists solely in-frame clones and lacks some. The profile shows a few million clones, around 90% of them singletons. The sample taken for sequencing was naive CD4+ T cells from PBMCs. The subset here: CD45RA+ positively selected. The receptors stem from a man between 18 and 35 years old in good health. Some clones in this sample may be carry-over from other donors' samples.

V and J are TRBV4-2 and TRBJ2-7, with a possible D match to TRBD2 (6 bases). With 0 bases removed from V and 3 bases from J, the gap between germline ends came to 12 bases. The CDR3 is 15 amino acids. Germline assignment: CDR1 LGHNA and CDR2 YNFKEQ. The CDR3 sequence is CASSQDPGVFYEQYF. The CDR3 coding sequence is TGTGCCAGCAGCCAAGATCCGGGGGTCTTCTACGAGCAGTACTTC.

V usage is TRBV7-2 and J usage is TRBJ1-1, with D perhaps matching TRBD1 (6 bases). Germline V CDR1 and CDR2: SGHTA, FQGNSA. Trimming shortened V by 3 bases and J by 8 bases, and 13 bases separated the two germline ends. The CDR3 consists of 13 residues. CDR3 DNA: TGTGCCAGCAGCTTTCGAACCCAGGGGGAAGCTTTCTTT. This encodes CASSFRTQGEAFF.

The rearrangement joins TRBV7-6 to TRBJ2-7; D might be TRBD1 (6 bases). The CDR3 length is 13 residues. V was pared by 2 bases and J by 5 bases, with 10 bases between. CDR1 SGHVS and CDR2 FNYEAQ come from the germline V gene. The CDR3 DNA reads TGTGCCAGCAGCTTAACAGGGCATAACGAGCAGTACTTC. Translation gives CASSLTGHNEQYF.

The J gene is TRBJ2-7, the V gene TRBV9, with D perhaps matching TRBD1 or TRBD2 (5 bases each). This CDR3 has 15 residues. V was shortened by 4 bases and J by 2 bases, with 16 bases between the two germline ends. Germline V gene sequence: CDR1 SGDLS, CDR2 YYNGEE. CDR3 protein: CASSPKSGPTYEQYF. The CDR3 DNA is TGTGCCAGCAGCCCCAAATCGGGACCCACCTACGAGCAGTACTTC.

This clone was counted a single time. This chain joins TRBV5-6 and TRBJ2-3; 9 bases fit TRBD2. J gave up 2 bases and V 4 bases, and 14 bases lay outside the gene matches. The CDR3 contains 18 residues. CDR1 SGHDT and CDR2 YYEEEE come from the germline V gene. CDR3 sequence reads: CASSGTGTSFQFTDTQYF. The CDR3 bases are TGTGCCAGCAGCGGGACCGGGACTAGCTTCCAGTTCACAGATACGCAGTATTTT.

The chain carries TRBV19 and TRBJ2-3; 10 bases are shared with TRBD1. V trimming: 4 bases; J trimming: 4 bases; junction bases outside the gene matches: 8. The germline V gene has CDR1 LNHDA and CDR2 SQIVND (reference sequence). CDR3 size: 16 residues. In DNA form, the CDR3 reads TGTGCCAGTAGTAACCGGGACAGGGGCGTTGCAGATACGCAGTATTTT. Translating it yields CASSNRDRGVADTQYF.

Only one count was recorded for this clone. The gene calls are TRBV6-5 and TRBJ2-7; D may be TRBD1 or TRBD2 (6 bases each). Germline CDR1 is MNHEY and CDR2 is SVGAGI. V was clipped by 9 bases and J by 4 bases, with 16 bases between them. CDR3 size: 13 residues. This CDR3 is CASTHGGVYEQYF. The CDR3, as DNA: TGTGCCAGTACCCACGGGGGCGTTTACGAGCAGTACTTC.

This clone occurred a few times. The chain has TRBV4-1 and TRBJ1-1; TRBD1 aligns across 7 bases. The CDR3 has 14 residues. In germline, CDR1 is MGHRA, CDR2 YSYEKL. V lost 4 bases and J lost 1; bases outside the gene matches: 3. The chain's CDR3 is CASSLQGTNTEAFF. For the CDR3, the DNA is TGCGCCAGCAGCCTACAGGGGACGAACACTGAAGCTTTCTTT.

This chain uses TRBV2 with TRBJ1-2; 8 bases fit TRBD1. The CDR3 length is 18 residues. Germline CDR1 SNHLY, CDR2 FYNNEI. V lost 3 bases, J lost 4 bases, and 16 bases stayed unmatched. CDR3 DNA sequence: TGTGCCAGCAGTGATACGATCCCAACGACCGGGACAGGCTATGGCTACACCTTC. Translated, it gives CASSDTIPTTGTGYGYTF.

The V call is TRBV7-2, the J call TRBJ2-7, with 8 bases that match TRBD2. The CDR3 length is 15 residues. V gave up 1 base and J gave up 2 bases; unmatched junction bases: 4. Germline CDR1 and CDR2: SGHTA and FQGNSA. CDR3 nucleotide sequence: TGTGCCAGCAGCTTAGAGCCAGCGGGAGCCTACGAGCAGTACTTC. Amino acids: CASSLEPAGAYEQYF.

The rearrangement joins TRBV10-3 to TRBJ2-3; the match to TRBD2 covers 9 bases. With 4 bases clipped from V and 4 bases from J, the junction kept 12 bases outside the gene matches. The length of the CDR3 is 17 residues. In germline, CDR1 is ENHRY, CDR2 SYGVKD. DNA for the CDR3: TGTGCCATCAGTGGAGGGCGGTTAGCGGGAGTGGCAGATACGCAGTATTTT. Its translation is CAISGGRLAGVADTQYF.

This chain joins TRBV28 and TRBJ2-7; a possible D gene is TRBD2 (6 bases). This CDR3 is 12 amino acids long. The germline V and J ends were trimmed by 6 bases and 7 bases, with 13 bases remaining between them. CDR1 and CDR2 (germline): MDHEN, SYDVKM. The CDR3 loop reads CASSPGRFEQYF. CDR3 bases: TGTGCCAGCAGCCCGGGGAGGTTTGAGCAGTACTTC.

V is TRBV7-3 and J is TRBJ2-1; possibly TRBD2 for D (6 bases). V was cut by 5 bases and J by 9 bases, with 14 bases left in between. Germline CDR1 is SGHTA and CDR2 is FQGTGA. This CDR3 is built from 13 residues. The CDR3 nucleotides are TGTGCCAGCAGCGCCTTGGGGGGTGTTGAGCAGTTCTTC. Protein: CASSALGGVEQFF. Together with reference TRBV7-3 and TRBJ2-1, the CDR3 gives the full variable domain: GAGVSQTPSNKVTEKGKYVELRCDPISGHTALYWYRQSLGQGPEFLIYFQGTGAADDSGLPNDRFFAVRPEGSVSTLKIQRTERGDSAVYLCASSALGGVEQFFGPGTRLTVL.

CDR3 sequence reads: CAIRGTGYGELFF. The CDR3 DNA reads as TGTGCCATCAGGGGGACAGGGTACGGGGAGCTGTTTTTT. The chain recombines TRBV10-3 with TRBJ2-2; TRBD1 matches at 9 bases. Germline V gene lookup returns CDR1 ENHRY and CDR2 SYGVKD. Trimming cost V 6 bases and J 7 bases; bases outside gene matches: 3. The length of the CDR3 is 13 residues.

The gene calls are TRBV5-1 and TRBJ2-2; TRBD1 agrees at 8 bases. Germline V gene sequence: CDR1 SGHRS, CDR2 YFSETQ. The CDR3 has 16 residues. V lost 7 bases to trimming and J lost 4 bases; unmatched junction nucleotides: 12. Here the CDR3 DNA reads TGCGCCAGCGGAACCCGTCCGGACAGGGCCACCGGGGAGCTGTTTTTT. Encoded protein: CASGTRPDRATGELFF.

The DNA for the CDR3 is TGTGCCTGGAGCTTCGGGGCCCCAGAAAAACTGTTTTTT. Protein sequence: CAWSFGAPEKLFF. The chain combines TRBV30 with TRBJ1-4; TRBD1 might be the D (5 bases). Germline V gene lookup returns CDR1 GTSNPN and CDR2 SVGIG (reference sequence). The CDR3 is 13 amino acids. The V and J ends lost 3 bases and 8 bases respectively, with 13 bases between them.

The chain carries TRBV27 and TRBJ1-2; 7 nucleotides agree with TRBD1. Germline lookup yields CDR1 MNHEY and CDR2 SMNVEV (reference sequence). Germline trimming cut 4 bases from V and 4 bases from J; bases unmatched to any gene: 9. CDR3 length equals 15 residues. The CDR3 sequence: CASSYLTGSGYGYTF. The DNA for the CDR3 is TGTGCCAGCAGTTACTTGACAGGGAGCGGCTATGGCTACACCTTC.

This chain links TRBV18 with TRBJ1-2; 9 bases align to TRBD1. Per germline, CDR1 KGHSH and CDR2 LQKENI. Trimming at V came to 3 bases and at J to 5 bases, leaving 7 bases not matched to a gene. This CDR3 is 15 amino acids long. CDR3 nucleotides: TGTGCCAGCTCACCGGGACAGGGATTTGGGTATGGCTACACCTTC. Translation: CASSPGQGFGYGYTF.

The rearrangement uses TRBV18 and TRBJ1-5, with 7 bases matching TRBD1. J gave up 4 bases and V 3 bases, and 6 bases lay outside the gene matches. CDR3 size: 15 residues. Germline lookup yields CDR1 KGHSH and CDR2 LQKENI. CDR3 sequence: CASSPAGTVNQPQHF. The CDR3 DNA sequence: TGTGCCAGCTCACCGGCCGGGACAGTGAATCAGCCCCAGCATTTT.

The V call is TRBV6-1, the J call TRBJ2-2; 7 nucleotides line up with TRBD1. V lost 7 bases to trimming and J lost 0 bases; unmatched junction nucleotides: 5. Per germline, CDR1 MNHNS and CDR2 SASEGT. There are 15 residues in the CDR3. CDR3 sequence: CASTKGQTNTGELFF. The CDR3, as DNA: TGTGCCAGCACCAAGGGACAGACGAACACCGGGGAGCTGTTTTTT.

This rearrangement joins TRBV2 to TRBJ1-4; possible D gene TRBD1, 6 bases. This CDR3 contains 17 residues. V shed 6 bases and J shed 1 base, with 18 bases lying between them. Germline CDR1 is SNHLY and CDR2 is FYNNEI. This CDR3 reads CASSGERTGRTNEKLFF. DNA of the CDR3: TGTGCCAGCAGCGGAGAGCGTACAGGGAGAACTAATGAAAAACTGTTTTTT.

Of note for this clone: In the same sample, other DNA sequences code for this CDR3. The rearrangement joins TRBV2 to TRBJ1-1; D gene ambiguous. The germline V and J ends were trimmed by 8 bases and 2 bases, with 12 bases remaining between them. From germline, CDR1 is SNHLY and CDR2 FYNNEI. CDR3 size: 13 residues. The CDR3 loop is CASSRETNTEAFF. CDR3 DNA: TGTGCCAGCTCCCGCGAGACCAACACTGAAGCTTTCTTT.

This chain links TRBV4-1 with TRBJ2-7; TRBD2 matches at 11 bases. CDR1 and CDR2 from the germline V gene are MGHRA and YSYEKL. The CDR3 is 17 amino acids. The V and J ends lost 1 base and 6 bases, in that order; junction bases with no gene match: 11. Here the CDR3 DNA reads TGCGCCAGCAGCCAAGCACTAGCGGGAGCTCCAGGTCGCGAGCAGTACTTC. The encoded protein is CASSQALAGAPGREQYF.

The CDR3 loop reads CASSHQGALNTEAFF. DNA for the CDR3: TGCGCCAGCAGCCACCAAGGAGCCTTGAACACTGAAGCTTTCTTT. The chain links TRBV4-3 to TRBJ1-1; D uncertain. Germline values: CDR1 LGHNA, CDR2 YSLEER. The CDR3 is 15 amino acids. Trimming pared 3 bases from V and 0 bases from J, leaving 11 bases between.

The chain employs TRBV23-1 and TRBJ2-1; 14 bases match TRBD2. TRBV23-1 falls under the ORF class, with uncertain function. The CDR3 consists of 16 residues. V shed 0 bases and J 10 bases; nucleotides not matched to a gene: 5. The CDR3 protein is CASSQSGTSGRREQFF. DNA of the CDR3: TGCGCCAGCAGTCAATCAGGGACTAGCGGGAGAAGAGAGCAGTTCTTC.